This T cell receptor (beta chain) was observed in a study of T cells in Graves' hyperthyroidism and ophthalmopathy (dated by TCRdb to the late 2010s). Study-wide context: Peripheral blood samples were taken at initial diagnosis, before any treatment was given. To identify distinguishing TCR V-J signatures, a discovery cohort of some 99 patients was used, comprising 43 with Graves' ophthalmopathy and some 60 with stable Graves' hyperthyroidism. Prospective prediction of ophthalmopathy was tested in an independent validation cohort consisting of some 18 hyperthyroidism patients and approximately 16 patients who later progressed to ophthalmopathy. The 90 to 100 discovery patients were randomly split 7:3 into training and test sets. In addition, the study compared T-cell repertoires in thyroid tissue and in blood from several Graves' hyperthyroidism patients. After blood sampling, hyperthyroidism patients were treated with methimazole at a starting dose of 30 mg daily, and ophthalmopathy patients were treated with high-dose intravenous methylprednisolone. TCR Vbeta CDR3 sequencing of 130 to 150 peripheral blood samples (more than 40 ophthalmopathy, 75 or so hyperthyroidism and roughly 17 progressor patients) is reported in the paper.

Stable Graves' hyperthyroidism was defined as the absence of progression to ophthalmopathy over 18 months of follow-up. Hyperthyroidism patients were newly diagnosed, had a disease duration of under 2 months, and were aged 18 to 65 years. Any patient with an uncontrolled infection, another autoimmune disease, pregnancy or lactation was excluded. Clinical symptoms, serum thyroxine and TRAb, thyroid ultrasound, and orbital computed tomography formed the basis for the diagnoses. PBMCs were separated from roughly 9.6 ml of fresh peripheral blood using Ficoll-Paque density gradient centrifugation. Trizol reagent was used to extract total RNA, and RNA quality was then checked on an Agilent 2100 Bioanalyzer. The TCR beta CDR3 regions were amplified from RNA transcripts. For the first round of RT-PCR on the TCR CDR3, the HTBI primer set was used together with the Qiagen OneStep RT-PCR kit. A second multiplex PCR round built the libraries, followed by size selection and purification. The libraries were sequenced on an Illumina HiSeq2000 using paired-end 100 bp reads. Processing in the source paper ran as follows. SOAPnuke was used to process the raw data, with reads discarded if the reads contained adapters or uncalled bases, had a mean Phred below 15, or lacked an exact constant-primer or identifier match. High-quality paired reads were merged using COPE v1.2.5, and each unique nucleotide sequence was defined as a clonotype. MiTCR v1.1 was used to align clonotypes to the IMGT TRBV, TRBD and TRBJ reference segments. Only V-J combinations with frequency above 0.0001, covering 99.2% of repertoires, were analysed. A TCS score was defined as the ratio between F50 (clonal expansion) and ExV (chaos), using BLOSUM62-based TCRdist between CDR3 peptides within each V-J. Welch's t-statistics and random forest reduced several hundred V-J features to fewer than 15, which were used in a naive Bayes classifier (R e1071). The Morisita-Horn index was used to measure how similar the thyroid and blood repertoires were. Using fastp at Q25 and MiXCR, TCRdb reprocessed the public reads and kept productive beta chains. Every entry covers one CDR3 protein and lists the most common genes and DNA from its rows. These V and J calls rely on TCRdb rather than the paper's analysis. Counted in this sample were around 800,000 distinct CDR3 sequences; approximately 40% of them appeared once. The top ten clones comprise around 9.3% of the sample.

Beyond this particular receptor, the publication reports: In validation, the model predicted progression to ophthalmopathy with 65% to 71% sensitivity and around 72% specificity, a median of roughly seven months before onset. Sample size was not statistically predetermined, and investigators were not blinded to group allocation. Ophthalmopathy was separated from stable hyperthyroidism by a 13 V-J signature model, with around 90% sensitivity and approximately 81% specificity obtained in cross-validation and 80%/75% obtained in testing. Most expanded thyroid clonotypes (frequency above 0.001) were also detected in blood, suggesting blood repertoires may reflect thyroid immune responses.

This clonotype was seen ten or more times. The specificity of this receptor is unknown. One base away there is no much larger clone; base qualities are not given. CDR1 DFQATT and CDR2 SNEGSKA were looked up in the germline V gene (reference sequence). The CDR3 spans 11 residues, from the cysteine through the phenylalanine. This entry keeps only the CDR3 DNA: 33 bases, framed from base 1. V and J are truncated by 4 bases and 7 bases respectively, leaving an intervening sequence of 10 bases. This receptor was taken from a man between 18 and 29 years old with Graves' hyperthyroidism. The sample was blood. The chain was built from TRBV20-1 and TRBJ1-2; no confident D gene assignment can be made. The sequenced DNA: TGCAGTGCTAACGACCGTGGTGGCTACACCTTC. It translates to CSANDRGGYTF.